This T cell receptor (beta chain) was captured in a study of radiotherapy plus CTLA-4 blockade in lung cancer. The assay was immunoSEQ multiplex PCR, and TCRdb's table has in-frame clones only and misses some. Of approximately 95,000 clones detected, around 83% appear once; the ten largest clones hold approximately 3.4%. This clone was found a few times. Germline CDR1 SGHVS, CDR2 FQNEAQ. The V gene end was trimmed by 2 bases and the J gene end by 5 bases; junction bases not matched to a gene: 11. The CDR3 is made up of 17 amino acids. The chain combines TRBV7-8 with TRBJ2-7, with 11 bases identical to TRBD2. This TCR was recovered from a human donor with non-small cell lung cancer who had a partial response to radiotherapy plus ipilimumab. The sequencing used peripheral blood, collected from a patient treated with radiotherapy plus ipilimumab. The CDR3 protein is CASSLLGTSGRIDEQYF. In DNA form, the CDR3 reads TGTGCCAGCAGCTTATTGGGAACTAGCGGGAGAATCGACGAGCAGTACTTC.